The rows below give T cell receptor beta chains drawn from one sample of a study of T cell changes during pregnancy in multiple sclerosis. Some clones are missing from TCRdb's copy, which holds only in-frame ones; the method was immunoSEQ multiplex PCR. The table has 60,000 to 75,000 clones, roughly 93% seen once; the top ten hold roughly 1.5%. The starting material was peripheral blood, obtained in the third trimester of pregnancy. The receptors here all came from a female donor with multiple sclerosis, enrolled in a pregnancy study. CDR3s include the opening cysteine and the closing phenylalanine or tryptophan. The D gene is left open where the match is weak.

D	V	CDR3
-	TRBV18	CASSRPPLGGSPLHF
TRBD2	TRBV28	CASSPGTSGGPETQYF
TRBD1	TRBV7-6	CASSLGVYATGYSGTEAFF
-	TRBV19	CASSIPGRGGYTF
TRBD2	TRBV11-2	CASSRAGSSYEQYF
TRBD1	TRBV9	CASSVGQGPGNTIYF
TRBD2	TRBV4-3	CASSQDAGLAGNTGELFF
TRBD2	TRBV2	CASSPPPRTSGGSLSYNEQFF
TRBD1	TRBV5-1	CASSRQGAGETEAFF
TRBD1	TRBV7-2	CASSLQGGWQPQHF
-	TRBV5-1	CASSPRGTLSVHEQYF
TRBD2	TRBV4-2	CASSQGAGGPDTQYF
TRBD1	TRBV19	CASSKWGTGTGELGAQHF
-	TRBV27	CASSFVGANVLTF
TRBD1	TRBV27	CASRTGRAYNEQFF
-	TRBV2	CARKGAGLYGYTF